This TCR beta chain was recorded in a study of T cells in Graves' hyperthyroidism and ophthalmopathy. TCR beta CDR3 sequences were amplified from RNA transcripts. When the TCR CDR3 underwent first-round RT-PCR, the HTBI primer set was used. In TCRdb, the multiplex PCR reads were re-called with MiXCR into one record per CDR3 protein. In the table there are roughly 570,000 distinct CDR3 sequences, around 45% of which are singletons. Regarding this clonotype: A junction end diverges from the germline sequence, so it may reflect a read error.

Looked up from germline, CDR1 is SEHNR and CDR2 is FQNEAQ (reference sequence). The CDR3 has 11 residues. What was sequenced was peripheral blood or thyroid tissue (not recorded which). This clonotype originated in a woman between 18 and 29 years old with Graves' hyperthyroidism. This chain links TRBV7-9 with TRBJ1-2, with no clear D. CDR3 in amino acids: CAGSLNPGYTF. For the CDR3, the DNA is TGCGCCGGCAGCTTAAATCCAGGTTACACCTTC.